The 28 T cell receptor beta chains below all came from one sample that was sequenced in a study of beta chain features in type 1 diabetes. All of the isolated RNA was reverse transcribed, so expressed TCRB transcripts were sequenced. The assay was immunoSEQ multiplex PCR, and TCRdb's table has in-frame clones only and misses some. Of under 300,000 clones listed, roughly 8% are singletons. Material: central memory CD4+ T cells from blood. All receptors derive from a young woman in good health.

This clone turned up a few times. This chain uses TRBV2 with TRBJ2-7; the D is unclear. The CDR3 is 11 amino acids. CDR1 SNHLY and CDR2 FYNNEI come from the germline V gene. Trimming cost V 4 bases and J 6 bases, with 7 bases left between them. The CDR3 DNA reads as TGTGCCAGCAGTGGTACATCCGAGCAGTACTTC. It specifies CASSGTSEQYF.

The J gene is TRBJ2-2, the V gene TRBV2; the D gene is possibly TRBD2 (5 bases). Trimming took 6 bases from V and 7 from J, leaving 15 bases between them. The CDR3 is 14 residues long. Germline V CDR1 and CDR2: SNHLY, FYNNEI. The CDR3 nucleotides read TGTGCCAGCAGCATGCTGGACGGGGACGGGGAGCTGTTTTTT. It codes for CASSMLDGDGELFF.

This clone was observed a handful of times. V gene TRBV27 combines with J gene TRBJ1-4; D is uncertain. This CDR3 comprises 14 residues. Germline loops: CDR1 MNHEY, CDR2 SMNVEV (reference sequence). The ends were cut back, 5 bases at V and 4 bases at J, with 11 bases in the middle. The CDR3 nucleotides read TGTGCCAGCAGTAGGACCCCGCTTAATGAAAAACTGTTTTTT. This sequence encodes CASSRTPLNEKLFF.

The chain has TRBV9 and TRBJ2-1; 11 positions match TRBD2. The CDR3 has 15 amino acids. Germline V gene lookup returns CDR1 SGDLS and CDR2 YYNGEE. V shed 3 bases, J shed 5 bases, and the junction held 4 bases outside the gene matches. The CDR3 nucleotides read TGTGCCAGCAGCGAGGGACTAGCGGCCCACAATGAGCAGTTCTTC. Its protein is CASSEGLAAHNEQFF. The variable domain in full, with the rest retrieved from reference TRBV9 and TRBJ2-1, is DSGVTQTPKHLITATGQRVTLRCSPRSGDLSVYWYQQSLDQGLQFLIQYYNGEERAKGNILERFSAQQFPDLHSELNLSSLELGDSALYFCASSEGLAAHNEQFFGPGTRLTVL.

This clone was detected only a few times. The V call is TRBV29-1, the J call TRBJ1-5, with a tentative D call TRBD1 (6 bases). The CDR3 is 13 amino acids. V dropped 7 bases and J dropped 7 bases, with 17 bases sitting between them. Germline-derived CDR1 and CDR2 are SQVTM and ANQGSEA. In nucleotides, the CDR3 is TGCAGCGCATCTAACAGGGATGGCCAGCCCCAGCATTTT. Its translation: CSASNRDGQPQHF. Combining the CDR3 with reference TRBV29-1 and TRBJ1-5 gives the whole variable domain SAVISQKPSRDICQRGTSLTIQCQVDSQVTMMFWYRQQPGQSLTLIATANQGSEATYESGFVIDKFPISRPNLTFSTLTVSNMSPEDSSIYLCSASNRDGQPQHFGDGTRLSIL.

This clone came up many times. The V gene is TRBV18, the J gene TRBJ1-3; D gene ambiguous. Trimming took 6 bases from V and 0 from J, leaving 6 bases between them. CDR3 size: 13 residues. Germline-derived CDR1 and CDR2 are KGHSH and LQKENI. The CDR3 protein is CASSTVSGNTIYF. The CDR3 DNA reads TGTGCCAGCTCGACGGTCTCTGGAAACACCATATATTTT.

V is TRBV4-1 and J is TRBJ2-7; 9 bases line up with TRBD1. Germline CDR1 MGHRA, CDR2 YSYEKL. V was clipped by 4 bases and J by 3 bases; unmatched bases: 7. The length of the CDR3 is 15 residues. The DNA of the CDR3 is TGCGCCAGCAGCCCGCGACCGGGACAGGGCTACGAGCAGTACTTC. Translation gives CASSPRPGQGYEQYF.

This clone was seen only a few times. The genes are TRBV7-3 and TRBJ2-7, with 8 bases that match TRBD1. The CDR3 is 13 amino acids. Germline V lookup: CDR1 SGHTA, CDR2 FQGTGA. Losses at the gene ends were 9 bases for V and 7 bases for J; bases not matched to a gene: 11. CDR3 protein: CASSRGHLEEQYF. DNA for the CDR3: TGTGCCAGTTCCAGGGGGCACTTAGAGGAGCAGTACTTC. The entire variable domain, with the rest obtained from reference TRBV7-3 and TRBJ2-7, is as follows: GAGVSQTPSNKVTEKGKYVELRCDPISGHTALYWYRQSLGQGPEFLIYFQGTGAADDSGLPNDRFFAVRPEGSVSTLKIQRTERGDSAVYLCASSRGHLEEQYFGPGTRLTVT.

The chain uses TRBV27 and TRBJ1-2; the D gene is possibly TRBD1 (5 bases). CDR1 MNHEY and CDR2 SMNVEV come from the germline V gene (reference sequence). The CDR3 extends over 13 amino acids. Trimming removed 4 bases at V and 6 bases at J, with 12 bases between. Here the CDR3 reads CASSYQGTNGYTF. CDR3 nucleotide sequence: TGTGCCAGCAGTTATCAGGGCACAAATGGCTACACCTTC.

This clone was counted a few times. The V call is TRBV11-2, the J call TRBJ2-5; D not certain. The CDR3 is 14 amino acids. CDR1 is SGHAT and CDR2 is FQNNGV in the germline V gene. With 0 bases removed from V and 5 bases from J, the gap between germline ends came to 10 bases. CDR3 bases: TGTGCCAGCAGCTTAGATCTTTGGGCGGAGACCCAGTACTTC. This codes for CASSLDLWAETQYF.

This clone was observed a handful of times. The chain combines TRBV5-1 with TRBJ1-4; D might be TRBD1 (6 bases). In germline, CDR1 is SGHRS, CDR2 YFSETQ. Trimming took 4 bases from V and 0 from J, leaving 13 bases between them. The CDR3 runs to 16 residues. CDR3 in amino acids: CASSPRGEATNEKLFF. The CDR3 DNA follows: TGCGCCAGCAGCCCGAGGGGGGAAGCAACTAATGAAAAACTGTTTTTT. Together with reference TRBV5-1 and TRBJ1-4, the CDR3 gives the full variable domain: KAGVTQTPRYLIKTRGQQVTLSCSPISGHRSVSWYQQTPGQGLQFLFEYFSETQRNKGNFPGRFSGRQFSNSRSEMNVSTLELGDSALYLCASSPRGEATNEKLFFGSGTQLSVL.

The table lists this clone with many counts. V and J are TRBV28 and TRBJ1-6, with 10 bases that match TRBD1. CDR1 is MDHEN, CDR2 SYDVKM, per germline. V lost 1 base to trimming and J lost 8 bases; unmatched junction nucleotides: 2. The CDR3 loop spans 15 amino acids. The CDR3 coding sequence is TGTGCCAGCAGTTTATCGGGACAGGGGTATTCACCCCTCCACTTT. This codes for CASSLSGQGYSPLHF.

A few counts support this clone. CDR3 DNA: TGTGCCAGCAGCGAACCGGACGGAGAGACCCAGTACTTC. Translating gives CASSEPDGETQYF. The chain is built from TRBV2 and TRBJ2-5; no definite D call. V dropped 6 bases and J dropped 4 bases, with 12 bases sitting between them. This CDR3 spans 13 amino acids. The germline V gene has CDR1 SNHLY and CDR2 FYNNEI.

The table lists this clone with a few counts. In DNA form, the CDR3 reads TGTGCCAGCAGCTTGGGTTTAAATCAGCCCCAGCATTTT. Its protein product is CASSLGLNQPQHF. The chain recombines TRBV5-8 with TRBJ1-5; D is ambiguous. CDR1 SGHTS and CDR2 YDEGEE come from the germline V gene. The CDR3 runs to 13 residues. V was trimmed by 0 bases and J by 4 bases, leaving 5 bases between them.

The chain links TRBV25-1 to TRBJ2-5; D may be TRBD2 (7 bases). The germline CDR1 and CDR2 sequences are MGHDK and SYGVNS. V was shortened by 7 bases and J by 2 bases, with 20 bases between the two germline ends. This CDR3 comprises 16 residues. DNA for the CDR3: TGTGCCAGCACCGAGGGGGGGGCGTTTCGTCAAGAGACCCAGTACTTC. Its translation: CASTEGGAFRQETQYF.

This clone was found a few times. The CDR3 bases are TGCAGCGTTGTGCGGGCAGATACGCAGTATTTT. It is translated as CSVVRADTQYF. V is TRBV29-1 and J is TRBJ2-3, with D perhaps matching TRBD2 (5 bases). Germline-derived CDR1 and CDR2 are SQVTM and ANQGSEA. Trimming cost V 4 bases and J 4 bases, with 6 bases left between them. The CDR3 has 11 amino acids.

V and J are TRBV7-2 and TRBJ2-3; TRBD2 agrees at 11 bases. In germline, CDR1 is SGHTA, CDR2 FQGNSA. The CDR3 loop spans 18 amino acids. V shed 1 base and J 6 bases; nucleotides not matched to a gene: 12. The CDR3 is CASSLVTYSGGATDTQYF. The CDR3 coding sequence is TGTGCCAGCAGCTTAGTAACTTATAGCGGGGGGGCCACGGATACGCAGTATTTT.

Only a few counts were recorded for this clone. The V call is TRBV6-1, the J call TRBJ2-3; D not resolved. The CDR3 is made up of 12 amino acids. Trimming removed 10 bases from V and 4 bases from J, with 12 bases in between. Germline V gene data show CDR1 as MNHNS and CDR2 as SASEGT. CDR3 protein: CATVRTPDTQYF. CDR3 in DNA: TGTGCCACTGTTAGGACCCCAGATACGCAGTATTTT.

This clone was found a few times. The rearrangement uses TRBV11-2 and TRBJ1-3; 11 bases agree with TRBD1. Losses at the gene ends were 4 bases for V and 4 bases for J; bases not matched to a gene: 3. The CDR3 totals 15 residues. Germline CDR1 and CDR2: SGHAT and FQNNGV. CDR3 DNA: TGTGCCAGCAGCTCGGACAGGGGGCGCGGAAACACCATATATTTT. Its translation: CASSSDRGRGNTIYF.

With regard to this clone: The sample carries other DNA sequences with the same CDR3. The CDR3 is CSVGGIGGEQYF. The CDR3 nucleotides read TGCAGCGTGGGAGGAATAGGCGGGGAGCAGTACTTC. The gene calls are TRBV29-1 and TRBJ2-7; perhaps TRBD2 as D (6 bases). Germline assignment: CDR1 SQVTM and CDR2 ANQGSEA. This CDR3 region has 12 residues. Trimming pared 6 bases from V and 7 bases from J, leaving 16 bases between.

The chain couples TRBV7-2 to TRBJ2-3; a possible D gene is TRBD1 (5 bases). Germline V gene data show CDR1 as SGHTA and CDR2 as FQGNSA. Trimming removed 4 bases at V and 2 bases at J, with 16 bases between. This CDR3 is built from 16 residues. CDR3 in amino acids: CASSSRADRPTDTQYF. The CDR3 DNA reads TGTGCCAGCAGCTCCCGGGCAGACAGACCCACAGATACGCAGTATTTT.

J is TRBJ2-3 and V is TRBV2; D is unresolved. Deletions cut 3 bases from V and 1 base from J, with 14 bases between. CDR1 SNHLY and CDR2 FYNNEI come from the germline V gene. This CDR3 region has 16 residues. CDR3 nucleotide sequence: TGTGCCAGCAGTGATATGGGCTCTTTGCGCACAGATACGCAGTATTTT. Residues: CASSDMGSLRTDTQYF. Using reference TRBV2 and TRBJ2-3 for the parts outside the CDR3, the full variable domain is EPEVTQTPSHQVTQMGQEVILRCVPISNHLYFYWYRQILGQKVEFLVSFYNNEISEKSEIFDDQFSVERPDGSNFTLKIRSTKLEDSAMYFCASSDMGSLRTDTQYFGPGTRLTVL.

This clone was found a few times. CDR3 DNA: TGCAGCGTATGGGGGGGAGTCACAGATACGCAGTATTTT. Translating it yields CSVWGGVTDTQYF. The rearrangement links TRBV29-1 to TRBJ2-3; 7 bases align to TRBD2. The V gene's germline CDR1 is SQVTM and CDR2 ANQGSEA. The CDR3 is made up of 13 amino acids. With V trimmed by 6 bases and J by 2 bases, 5 bases remained unmatched.

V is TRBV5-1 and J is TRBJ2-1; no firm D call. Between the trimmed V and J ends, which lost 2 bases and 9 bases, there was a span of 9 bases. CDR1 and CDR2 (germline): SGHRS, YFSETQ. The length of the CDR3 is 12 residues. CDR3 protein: CASSFGLGEQFF. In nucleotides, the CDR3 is TGCGCCAGCAGCTTTGGTCTAGGTGAGCAGTTCTTC.

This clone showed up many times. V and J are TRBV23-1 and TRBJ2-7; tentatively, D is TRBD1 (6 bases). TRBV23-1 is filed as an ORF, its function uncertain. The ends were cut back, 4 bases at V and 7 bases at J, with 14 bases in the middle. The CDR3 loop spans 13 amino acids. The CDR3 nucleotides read TGCGCCAGCAGTCGACCAGGGGATGGGGAGCAGTACGTC. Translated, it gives CASSRPGDGEQYV.

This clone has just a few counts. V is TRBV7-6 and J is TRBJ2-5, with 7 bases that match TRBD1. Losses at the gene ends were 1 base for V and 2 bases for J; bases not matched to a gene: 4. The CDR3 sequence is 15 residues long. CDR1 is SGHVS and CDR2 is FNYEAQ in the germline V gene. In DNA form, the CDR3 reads TGTGCCAGCAGCTTAGGGGACAGAGCTCAAGAGACCCAGTACTTC. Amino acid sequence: CASSLGDRAQETQYF.

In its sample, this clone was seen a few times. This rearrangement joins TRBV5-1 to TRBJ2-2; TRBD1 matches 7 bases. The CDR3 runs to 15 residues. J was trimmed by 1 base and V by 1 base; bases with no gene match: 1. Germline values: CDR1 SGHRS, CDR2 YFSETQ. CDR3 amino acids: CASSLRTGNTGELFF. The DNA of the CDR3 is TGCGCCAGCAGCTTGAGGACAGGGAACACCGGGGAGCTGTTTTTT.

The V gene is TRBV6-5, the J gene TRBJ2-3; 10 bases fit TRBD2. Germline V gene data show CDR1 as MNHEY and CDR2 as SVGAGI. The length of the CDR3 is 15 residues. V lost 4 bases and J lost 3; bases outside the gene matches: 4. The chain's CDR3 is CASSFSGRPTDTQYF. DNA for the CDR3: TGTGCCAGCAGTTTTAGCGGGAGGCCGACAGATACGCAGTATTTT.